This note documents a single T cell receptor (beta chain) sequence. Its cognate antigen is unknown. Per germline, CDR1 SGHTA and CDR2 FQGNSA. V was cut by 1 base and J by 5 bases, with 14 bases left in between. The CDR3 covers 15 residues. These data come from a study of identical twins. Study-wide findings and caveats: Invariant T cells like MAIT and iNKT could partly confound the zero-insertion analyses.

One entry per CDR3 protein results from TCRdb running MiXCR on the 5' RACE reads. In the table there are 430,000 or so distinct CDR3 sequences, roughly a quarter of which are singletons. The data also belong to a second study, concerning T cells expressing NK-cell markers. According to that study: With an anti-gamma-delta TCR antibody, sorting in several experiments was kept to alpha-beta TCR T cells.

The chain links TRBV7-2 to TRBJ2-5; a possible D gene is TRBD2 (5 bases). The specimen was CD4+ T cells sorted from blood. The TCR was taken from a woman younger than 30 in good health. CDR3 nucleotide sequence: TGTGCCAGCAGCTTAGAGGGTGGAGGTTGGGAGACCCAGTACTTC. Its translation is CASSLEGGGWETQYF.